The 22 T cell receptor beta chains below come from one sample, sequenced in a study of Ad26.COV2.S vaccination and SARS-CoV-2 variants. Treatment described: about 20 received Ad26.COV2.S at low or high dose, single or two shots; several received placebo; per-sample allocation not given. Samples were taken on day 63 after the first vaccine or placebo injection. The assay was immunoSEQ multiplex PCR, and TCRdb's table has in-frame clones only and misses some. Of around 340,000 clones listed, approximately 90% are singletons. The specimen comprised peripheral blood, sampled in a trial of Ad26.COV2.S vaccine versus placebo. These receptors were taken from a person aged 18 to 65 who received the Ad26.COV2.S COVID-19 vaccine or a placebo.

V gene TRBV7-2 combines with J gene TRBJ1-2, with D possibly matching TRBD1 (6 bases). V lost 3 bases and J 4 bases, leaving 18 bases between the germline ends. CDR1 and CDR2 from the germline V gene are SGHTA and FQGNSA. The CDR3 spans 16 residues. CDR3 DNA sequence: TGTGCCAGCAGCTTGAGCCAGGGGCTAGCCCTCTATGGCTACACCTTC. Translation: CASSLSQGLALYGYTF.

The rearrangement links TRBV19 to TRBJ2-2; 12 nucleotides agree with TRBD2. This CDR3 spans 16 amino acids. CDR1 LNHDA and CDR2 SQIVND come from the germline V gene (reference sequence). The V gene end was trimmed by 5 bases and the J gene end by 6 bases; junction bases not matched to a gene: 7. CDR3 nucleotides: TGTGCCAGTAGTCATGGACTAGCGGGAAAGGCCGGGGAGCTGTTTTTT. As protein: CASSHGLAGKAGELFF.

J is TRBJ1-2 and V is TRBV7-2; D remains ambiguous. The CDR3 has 14 residues. Germline V gives CDR1 SGHTA, CDR2 FQGNSA. Trimming cost V 1 base and J 0 bases, with 6 bases left between them. The CDR3 region has the DNA TGTGCCAGCAGCTTAGTGACGTCTAACTATGGCTACACCTTC. Protein sequence: CASSLVTSNYGYTF.

The genes are TRBV27 and TRBJ1-5, with 8 bases identical to TRBD1. Germline V gene lookup returns CDR1 MNHEY and CDR2 SMNVEV (reference sequence). This CDR3 comprises 16 residues. V trimming: 6 bases; J trimming: 4 bases; junction bases outside the gene matches: 11. This CDR3 reads CASRKVAGQVNQPQHF. The CDR3 DNA follows: TGTGCCAGCAGAAAGGTGGCGGGACAGGTAAATCAGCCCCAGCATTTT.

The chain recombines TRBV20-1 with TRBJ2-5; TRBD2 is a possible D gene (6 bases). V was trimmed by 5 bases and J by 5 bases, leaving 18 bases between them. The CDR3 contains 14 residues. From germline, CDR1 is DFQATT and CDR2 SNEGSKA (reference sequence). The CDR3 bases are TGCAGTGCTTGTGACACCCAAGGAGGGGAGACCCAGTACTTC. Amino acids: CSACDTQGGETQYF.

The V call is TRBV6-2 or TRBV6-3, the J call TRBJ2-1; 10 bases agree with TRBD2. Germline values: CDR1 MNHEY, CDR2 SVGEGT. This CDR3 region has 15 residues. With V trimmed by 2 bases and J by 7 bases, 5 bases remained unmatched. The CDR3 region is CASSYVAGGSNEQFF. The CDR3 DNA sequence: TGTGCCAGCAGTTACGTAGCGGGGGGTTCAAATGAGCAGTTCTTC.

The chain has TRBV5-1 and TRBJ1-1; a possible D gene is TRBD1 (6 bases). Germline V gene sequence: CDR1 SGHRS, CDR2 YFSETQ. Trimming stripped 1 base from V and 8 bases from J, with 15 bases between. CDR3 length equals 14 residues. The CDR3 region is CASSLLSGGQEAFF. In DNA, the CDR3 is TGCGCCAGCAGCTTGCTCTCGGGGGGGCAAGAAGCTTTCTTT.

J is TRBJ2-1 and V is TRBV27; a weak D match, TRBD2 (6 bases). V was trimmed by 5 bases and J by 0 bases, leaving 23 bases between them. The CDR3 contains 19 residues. Germline V gene lookup returns CDR1 MNHEY and CDR2 SMNVEV (reference sequence). The DNA of the CDR3 is TGTGCCAGCAGTACCTACGGACTAACAATAGGGAGCTCCTACAATGAGCAGTTCTTC. This sequence encodes CASSTYGLTIGSSYNEQFF.

V gene TRBV2 combines with J gene TRBJ2-3; TRBD1 might be the D (5 bases). The germline gives CDR1 SNHLY, CDR2 FYNNEI. The CDR3 sequence is 16 residues long. Trimming left V 6 bases short and J 0 bases short, with 16 bases between. CDR3 in DNA: TGTGCCAGCAGACCGCCAGGGCTGACTAGCACAGATACGCAGTATTTT. The encoded protein is CASRPPGLTSTDTQYF.

This clone was picked up one time. The V call is TRBV3-1 (or the pseudogene TRBV3-2), the J call TRBJ1-2, with 9 bases identical to TRBD1. This CDR3 region has 15 residues. The germline V gene encodes CDR1 LGHDT and CDR2 YNNKEL (reference sequence). The ends lost 4 bases at V and 2 bases at J; junction bases unmatched: 5. The DNA of the CDR3 is TGTGCCAGCAGCCGTCCCGGGACAGGGAACTATGGCTACACCTTC. It codes for CASSRPGTGNYGYTF.

The gene calls are TRBV5-1 and TRBJ1-4, with TRBD1 identical over 7 bases. Trimming removed 7 bases from V and 0 bases from J; junction bases left unmatched: 6. The CDR3 consists of 15 residues. Per the germline V gene, CDR1 is SGHRS and CDR2 is YFSETQ. The CDR3 sequence: CASQIQGATNEKLFF. CDR3 DNA: TGCGCCAGCCAAATCCAGGGGGCAACTAATGAAAAACTGTTTTTT. The entire variable domain, with the rest obtained from reference TRBV5-1 and TRBJ1-4, is as follows: KAGVTQTPRYLIKTRGQQVTLSCSPISGHRSVSWYQQTPGQGLQFLFEYFSETQRNKGNFPGRFSGRQFSNSRSEMNVSTLELGDSALYLCASQIQGATNEKLFFGSGTQLSVL.

This clone turned up a few times. The CDR3 protein is CASRVTVHQETQYF. In DNA form, the CDR3 reads TGTGCCAGCAGAGTAACAGTCCACCAAGAGACCCAGTACTTC. The V call is TRBV2, the J call TRBJ2-5; D is unresolved. Trimming pared 6 bases from V and 0 bases from J, leaving 11 bases between. Germline CDR1 reads SNHLY; CDR2 reads FYNNEI. The CDR3 sequence is 14 residues long.

With respect to this clone: In the same sample, other DNA sequences code for this CDR3. V gene TRBV11-2 combines with J gene TRBJ2-7; D assignment may be TRBD1 or TRBD2 (5 bases each). The germline V gene has CDR1 SGHAT and CDR2 FQNNGV. This CDR3 spans 14 amino acids. V shed 5 bases and J shed 2 bases, with 13 bases lying between them. CDR3 residues: CASSPRDGTYEQYF. CDR3 coding DNA: TGTGCCAGCAGCCCCCGGGACGGGACCTACGAGCAGTACTTC.

The CDR3, as DNA: TGTGCCAGCAGCCAAGACTCTGGGCCGGCTTACGAGCAGTACTTC. This translates into CASSQDSGPAYEQYF. V usage is TRBV14 and J usage is TRBJ2-7; no clear D gene. The V end lost 0 bases, the J end lost 4 bases, and 13 bases lay between the germline ends. Germline assignment: CDR1 SGHDN and CDR2 FVKESK. The CDR3 covers 15 residues.

This chain uses TRBV9 with TRBJ2-7; 10 nucleotides align to TRBD1. V lost 7 bases and J lost 5; bases outside the gene matches: 9. This CDR3 is 14 amino acids long. CDR1 and CDR2 (germline): SGDLS, YYNGEE. The CDR3 region is CASAPGQGINEQYF. Written as DNA, the CDR3 is TGTGCCAGCGCCCCGGGACAGGGGATCAACGAGCAGTACTTC.

This clone has only one observation. CDR3 sequence reads: CASSGQGGPYEQYF. The CDR3 bases are TGTGCCAGCAGTGGGCAGGGGGGACCCTACGAGCAGTACTTC. The chain is built from TRBV6-1 and TRBJ2-7; perhaps TRBD1 as D (7 bases). CDR1 and CDR2 (germline): MNHNS, SASEGT. The V end lost 4 bases, the J end lost 2 bases, and 12 bases lay between the germline ends. This CDR3 is 14 amino acids long.

The gene calls are TRBV6-4 and TRBJ2-3; D could derive from TRBD1 or TRBD2 (6 bases each). Germline values: CDR1 MRHNA, CDR2 SNTAGT. This CDR3 comprises 15 residues. V was pared by 10 bases and J by 6 bases, with 23 bases between. CDR3 loop: CAKGRDLGGRDTQYF. CDR3 nucleotides: TGTGCCAAGGGTAGGGATTTAGGGGGGAGGGATACGCAGTATTTT.

The CDR3 nucleotides are TGTGCCAGCAGCTTACTGCGGGCAGATACGCAGTATTTT. This translates into CASSLLRADTQYF. The chain employs TRBV7-3 and TRBJ2-3; perhaps TRBD2 as D (5 bases). Trimming pared 2 bases from V and 4 bases from J, leaving 7 bases between. Per germline, CDR1 SGHTA and CDR2 FQGTGA. The CDR3 length is 13 residues.

The CDR3 nucleotides are TGTGCCAGCAGCTTAATTGGGGGTGGTAGCGGGAGGAGCTCCTACAATGAGCAGTTCTTC. As protein: CASSLIGGGSGRSSYNEQFF. The V gene is TRBV7-3, the J gene TRBJ2-1, with 10 bases identical to TRBD2. There are 20 residues in the CDR3. After removal of 1 base from V and 0 bases from J, the junction contained 12 bases not matched to a gene. Germline loops: CDR1 SGHTA, CDR2 FQGTGA.

This chain uses TRBV6-5 with TRBJ1-6; TRBD1 matches at 7 bases. Germline V lookup: CDR1 MNHEY, CDR2 SVGAGI. This CDR3 has 14 residues. V dropped 5 bases and J dropped 8; count of bases not matched to a gene: 6. Here the CDR3 DNA reads TGTGCCAGCAGTACCAGGGGGGCGGATTCACCCCTCCACTTT. Translation: CASSTRGADSPLHF.

This clone was counted once. V gene TRBV25-1 combines with J gene TRBJ1-5; the D is unclear. The CDR3 length is 13 residues. Germline CDR1 MGHDK, CDR2 SYGVNS. The V gene lost 8 bases and the J gene lost 9 bases, with 17 bases spanning the gap. Written as DNA, the CDR3 is TGTGCCAGCGCCGATCGGTCCGTTGGGCCCCAGCATTTT. This translates into CASADRSVGPQHF.

This chain links TRBV7-9 with TRBJ2-2, with unresolved D. Trimming took off 1 base at V and 6 bases at J, with 6 bases between the two ends. The CDR3 totals 13 residues. Germline V gene sequence: CDR1 SEHNR, CDR2 FQNEAQ (reference sequence). The CDR3 nucleotides are TGTGCCAGCAGCTTAGTGGTAGCCGGGGAGCTGTTTTTT. It specifies CASSLVVAGELFF.